This TCR beta chain was sequenced for a study of blood T cell repertoires in COVID-19. At the level of the study: Whether acute or convalescent, the COVID-19 samples came from the United States, Italy and Spain.

After removal of 6 bases from V and 3 bases from J, the junction contained 5 bases not matched to a gene. The CDR3 consists of 14 residues. Germline CDR1 is LNHDA and CDR2 is SQIVND (reference sequence). In the authors' methods: For nucleated cells, counts were estimated from reference gene primer amplification. Profiling relied on immunoSEQ multiplex PCR, and the TCRdb table lists in-frame clones only, not all of them. V and J calls and clone size come straight from that table; D and trimming were deduced from the DNA. The data contain about 69,000 clones, 79% of them singletons. The clonotype comes from a human donor in a cohort sampled during active COVID-19. The specimen was peripheral blood. The V and J genes are TRBV19 and TRBJ1-1; 9 nucleotides agree with TRBD1. The CDR3 protein is CASSQRQGDTEAFF. The CDR3 DNA reads as TGTGCCAGTAGCCAACGACAGGGGGACACTGAAGCTTTCTTT.